Presented here are 3 T cell receptor beta chains from one specimen sequenced in a study of beta chain features in type 1 diabetes. Every isolated RNA sample was fully reverse transcribed, so sequencing captured expressed TCRB transcripts. Using immunoSEQ multiplex PCR, the repertoire was profiled, and TCRdb retains in-frame clones only, with some absent. The repertoire holds 500,000 to 700,000 clones, with around 16% as singletons. Material: naive CD4+ T cells from blood. The receptor set was obtained from a man aged 18 to 29 in good health.

This clone was observed a few times. V and J are TRBV9 and TRBJ2-5; TRBD2 matches 10 bases. From germline, CDR1 is SGDLS and CDR2 YYNGEE. The CDR3 is 15 residues long. V lost 0 bases and J lost 5; bases outside the gene matches: 4. The CDR3 nucleotides are TGTGCCAGCAGCGTAGCCGGGACTAGCGCGGAGACCCAGTACTTC. Protein sequence: CASSVAGTSAETQYF.

This clone was counted a few times. The V call is TRBV4-2, the J call TRBJ2-7, with 7 positions matching TRBD1. Trimming at V came to 4 bases and at J to 2 bases, leaving 8 bases not matched to a gene. The CDR3 contains 15 residues. Germline CDR1 and CDR2: LGHNA and YNFKEQ. The CDR3: CASSREPGQTYEQYF. For the CDR3, the DNA is TGTGCCAGCAGCCGCGAGCCGGGACAGACCTACGAGCAGTACTTC.

In regard to this clone: The same CDR3 also results from other DNA sequences found in this sample. This sequence joins TRBV10-3 and TRBJ1-3; no clear D. The CDR3 length is 14 residues. The V gene lost 3 bases and the J gene lost 0 bases, with 6 bases spanning the gap. Per the germline V gene, CDR1 is ENHRY and CDR2 is SYGVKD. This CDR3 is CAISESGSGNTIYF. CDR3 in DNA: TGTGCCATCAGTGAATCAGGCTCTGGAAACACCATATATTTT.